The 29 T cell receptor beta chains listed next were all sequenced from one sample in a study of T cells in Graves' hyperthyroidism and ophthalmopathy. RNA transcripts served as the template for amplifying TCR beta CDR3 regions. HTBI primers were employed in a first-round RT-PCR of the TCR CDR3. One entry per CDR3 protein, called by TCRdb with MiXCR from the multiplex PCR reads. The sample includes hundreds of thousands of distinct CDR3 sequences, 15% to 20% of them seen just once. Sequences were obtained from blood. Receptors were obtained from a woman in her thirties with Graves' hyperthyroidism.

This clonotype appeared many times. The chain recombines TRBV7-2 with TRBJ1-2; the D is unclear. Looked up from germline, CDR1 is SGHTA and CDR2 is FQGNSA. V gave up 4 bases and J gave up 5 bases, with 11 bases separating them. The CDR3 runs to 13 residues. DNA of the CDR3: TGTGCCAGCAGCTCCCCCCCTCGATATGGCTACACCTTC. It encodes CASSSPPRYGYTF.

There are a few counts of this clonotype. The chain uses TRBV9 and TRBJ1-1, with D unresolved. The length of the CDR3 is 15 residues. The V gene's germline CDR1 is SGDLS and CDR2 YYNGEE. The germline V and J ends were trimmed by 4 bases and 3 bases, with 16 bases remaining between them. DNA of the CDR3: TGTGCCAGCAGCCCCCGAAGTAACGCGTACACTGAAGCTTTCTTT. Protein sequence: CASSPRSNAYTEAFF.

This clonotype was seen repeatedly, ten times or more. This chain joins TRBV11-2 and TRBJ2-3; D unclear. Germline values: CDR1 SGHAT, CDR2 FQNNGV. Trimming removed 7 bases at V and 4 bases at J, with 9 bases between. The CDR3 contains 12 residues. CDR3 residues: CASNPGADTQYF. In DNA, the CDR3 is TGTGCCAGCAACCCTGGGGCAGATACGCAGTATTTT. The variable domain in full, with the rest retrieved from reference TRBV11-2 and TRBJ2-3, is EAGVAQSPRYKIIEKRQSVAFWCNPISGHATLYWYQQILGQGPKLLIQFQNNGVVDDSQLPKDRFSAERLKGVDSTLKIQPAKLEDSAVYLCASNPGADTQYFGPGTRLTVL.

This clonotype was detected many times. The genes are TRBV6-2 or TRBV6-3 and TRBJ2-1, with D perhaps matching TRBD1 (6 bases). Trimming pared 0 bases from V and 3 bases from J, leaving 9 bases between. In germline, CDR1 is MNHEY, CDR2 SVGEGT. There are 15 residues in the CDR3. The CDR3 reads CASSYSGTSYNEQFF. The DNA for the CDR3 is TGTGCCAGCAGTTACTCAGGGACAAGCTACAATGAGCAGTTCTTC.

There are a few counts of this clonotype. Relative to the germline gene, one junction end is altered; a read error may explain this. The chain couples TRBV7-2 to TRBJ1-4; D is undetermined. The germline V gene encodes CDR1 SGHTA and CDR2 FQGNSA. CDR3 length: 16 residues. The CDR3 DNA reads TGTGCCAGCAACTTAGGAGGACGTCGTCTCAATGAAAAACTGTTTTTT. Its translation is CASNLGGRRLNEKLFF. Drawing the rest from reference TRBV7-2 and TRBJ1-4, the complete variable domain is GAGVSQSPSNKVTEKGKDVELRCDPISGHTALYWYRQSLGQGLEFLIYFQGNSAPDKSGLPSDRFSAERTGGSVSTLTIQRTQQEDSAVYLCASNLGGRRLNEKLFFGSGTQLSVL.

The sample holds many counts of this clonotype. The chain has TRBV28 and TRBJ2-4; D might be TRBD2 (6 bases). The germline CDR1 and CDR2 sequences are MDHEN and SYDVKM. The V end lost 6 bases, the J end lost 3 bases, and 15 bases lay between the germline ends. The CDR3 extends over 15 amino acids. The CDR3 coding sequence is TGTGCCAGCAGCCGGGGCCCCGGGGGCAAAAACATTCAGTACTTC. Translated: CASSRGPGGKNIQYF.

This clonotype appeared many times. The genes are TRBV6-5 and TRBJ2-7, with TRBD2 identical over 7 bases. Germline CDR1 reads MNHEY; CDR2 reads SVGAGI. This CDR3 has 15 residues. V shed 0 bases and J 5 bases; nucleotides not matched to a gene: 7. The CDR3 is CASSYSRREFDEQYF. CDR3 coding DNA: TGTGCCAGCAGTTACTCCCGGCGGGAGTTTGACGAGCAGTACTTC.

Ten or more counts support this clonotype. V gene TRBV6-5 combines with J gene TRBJ1-2; D call uncertain. V lost 0 bases, J lost 5 bases, and 10 bases lay in between. This CDR3 has 14 amino acids. Germline lookup yields CDR1 MNHEY and CDR2 SVGAGI. The CDR3 loop is CASSYSLGPYGYTF. The CDR3 DNA sequence: TGTGCCAGCAGTTACTCGCTCGGGCCTTATGGCTACACCTTC.

This clonotype has ten or more counts. The chain employs TRBV28 and TRBJ2-5; D is undetermined. Germline CDR1 and CDR2: MDHEN and SYDVKM. The CDR3 loop spans 13 amino acids. The germline V and J ends were trimmed by 6 bases and 5 bases, with 13 bases remaining between them. The CDR3: CASRTPQTETQYF. CDR3 in DNA: TGTGCCAGCAGAACCCCCCAGACGGAGACCCAGTACTTC.

This clonotype was seen many times. The genes are TRBV5-1 and TRBJ2-3; 10 bases align to TRBD1. CDR1 and CDR2 from the germline V gene are SGHRS and YFSETQ. The CDR3 runs 14 residues. V lost 4 bases, J lost 6 bases, and 5 bases stayed unmatched. The CDR3 sequence is CASSPGTGEDTQYF. DNA of the CDR3: TGCGCCAGCAGCCCCGGGACAGGGGAGGATACGCAGTATTTT.

This clonotype was observed at least ten times. J is TRBJ1-1 and V is TRBV2; D call uncertain. The CDR3 contains 14 residues. Germline CDR1 reads SNHLY; CDR2 reads FYNNEI. Trimming took off 5 bases at V and 5 bases at J, with 15 bases between the two ends. The CDR3 loop reads CASSPEWTRTEAFF. The CDR3 DNA is TGTGCCAGCAGTCCCGAGTGGACGAGGACTGAAGCTTTCTTT.

This clonotype was detected only a few times. The J gene is TRBJ2-1, the V gene TRBV7-8, with D tentatively TRBD2 (6 bases). Germline values: CDR1 SGHVS, CDR2 FQNEAQ. The CDR3 loop spans 15 amino acids. The V gene lost 6 bases and the J gene lost 5 bases, with 17 bases spanning the gap. The CDR3 DNA reads as TGTGCCAGCAGTCTCTCCGGGAGAGGGAACAATGAGCAGTTCTTC. Its protein product is CASSLSGRGNNEQFF.

The V and J genes are TRBV14 and TRBJ2-1; D remains unclear. Germline-derived CDR1 and CDR2 are SGHDN and FVKESK. V was clipped by 0 bases and J by 6 bases, with 9 bases between them. This CDR3 is 14 amino acids long. This chain's CDR3 is CASSQDMLVNEQFF. DNA of the CDR3: TGTGCCAGCAGCCAAGACATGTTGGTCAATGAGCAGTTCTTC.

This clonotype was detected many times. CDR3 nucleotides: TGTGCCAGCAGCCCCGGGACCGAAGCCGTCAACGAGCAGTACTTC. Its translation: CASSPGTEAVNEQYF. The V gene is TRBV6-1, the J gene TRBJ2-7; D tentatively fits TRBD1 or TRBD2 (5 bases each). Germline loops: CDR1 MNHNS, CDR2 SASEGT. The CDR3 has 15 amino acids. With 6 bases removed from V and 5 bases from J, the gap between germline ends came to 20 bases.

This clonotype has a count of ten or more. The chain combines TRBV11-2 with TRBJ2-1; 9 bases align to TRBD2. Germline V gives CDR1 SGHAT, CDR2 FQNNGV. V lost 6 bases, J lost 1 base, and 7 bases stayed unmatched. The CDR3 loop spans 16 amino acids. CDR3 in DNA: TGTGCCAGCAGGCGTTTGGCGGGAGGGTCCTACAATGAGCAGTTCTTC. This sequence encodes CASRRLAGGSYNEQFF.

This clonotype came up many times. The chain joins TRBV20-1 to TRBJ1-3; D remains unclear. Trimming shortened V by 3 bases and J by 2 bases, and 8 bases separated the two germline ends. The germline V gene encodes CDR1 DFQATT and CDR2 SNEGSKA (reference sequence). This CDR3 has 13 amino acids. The CDR3 DNA sequence: TGCAGTGCTAGGCGGGTTGCTGGAAACACCATATATTTT. Translation: CSARRVAGNTIYF.

This clonotype was recorded at least ten times. The chain joins TRBV12-3 or TRBV12-4 to TRBJ2-2; TRBD1 is a possible D gene (6 bases). V gave up 7 bases and J gave up 1 base, with 10 bases separating them. The CDR3 length is 14 residues. The CDR3 here is CASNKDRNTGELFF. Here the CDR3 DNA reads TGTGCCAGCAATAAGGACAGGAACACCGGGGAGCTGTTTTTT.

This rearrangement joins TRBV28 to TRBJ1-5; weak D call: TRBD1 (6 bases). Trimming left V 9 bases short and J 4 bases short, with 16 bases between. The CDR3 is made up of 14 amino acids. In germline, CDR1 is MDHEN, CDR2 SYDVKM. The CDR3 here is CASRIGGLNQPQHF. The CDR3 DNA is TGTGCCAGTAGGATCGGGGGGCTAAATCAGCCCCAGCATTTT.

At least ten counts were recorded for this clonotype. The rearrangement uses TRBV30 and TRBJ2-4; D is undetermined. The CDR3 sequence is 11 residues long. The V end was cut by 4 bases, the J end by 9 bases, with 10 bases between. The V gene's germline CDR1 is GTSNPN and CDR2 SVGIG (reference sequence). The CDR3 DNA reads as TGTGCCTGGACCGCAATGAGCATTCAGTACTTC. It encodes CAWTAMSIQYF.

This clonotype was counted at least ten times. The chain joins TRBV12-3 or TRBV12-4 to TRBJ1-2, with D unclear. V lost 4 bases and J lost 6, with 15 bases in between. The CDR3 loop spans 14 amino acids. The chain's CDR3 is CASSSIRGGDGYTF. For the CDR3, the DNA is TGTGCCAGCAGTTCAATTCGGGGAGGCGATGGCTACACCTTC.

The chain links TRBV6-1 to TRBJ2-5; 11 bases are a match to TRBD2. CDR3 size: 15 residues. J was trimmed by 4 bases and V by 6 bases; bases with no gene match: 7. Germline values: CDR1 MNHNS, CDR2 SASEGT. The CDR3 DNA sequence: TGTGCCAGCAGGCCGGAAGGACTAGCGGGAGAGACCCAGTACTTC. It translates to CASRPEGLAGETQYF.

This clonotype was observed a handful of times. V is TRBV5-5 and J is TRBJ2-5; 9 bases agree with TRBD2. Looked up from germline, CDR1 is SGHKS and CDR2 is YYEKEE (reference sequence). The CDR3 is 13 amino acids. J was trimmed by 4 bases and V by 4 bases; bases with no gene match: 2. CDR3 DNA sequence: TGTGCCAGCAGCGGGACTAGCCTAGAGACCCAGTACTTC. This encodes CASSGTSLETQYF.

This clonotype was seen a few times. The V and J genes are TRBV27 and TRBJ2-7; 11 positions agree with TRBD1. In germline, CDR1 is MNHEY, CDR2 SMNVEV (reference sequence). V lost 6 bases to trimming and J lost 6 bases; unmatched junction nucleotides: 7. The CDR3 spans 14 residues. The CDR3 spells CASSLWTGGPEQYF. CDR3 DNA sequence: TGTGCCAGCAGCCTCTGGACAGGGGGCCCCGAGCAGTACTTC.

This clonotype was observed at least ten times. V is TRBV27 and J is TRBJ1-5; TRBD1 matches at 7 bases. Germline trimming cut 5 bases from V and 4 bases from J; bases unmatched to any gene: 2. The CDR3 covers 13 residues. Germline CDR1 and CDR2: MNHEY and SMNVEV (reference sequence). CDR3 nucleotides: TGTGCCAGCAGTACGACAGGGAATCAGCCCCAGCATTTT. Protein sequence: CASSTTGNQPQHF.

This clonotype was seen ten or more times. The chain is built from TRBV4-3 and TRBJ2-3; D is perhaps TRBD1 or TRBD2 (5 bases each). CDR1 is LGHNA and CDR2 is YSLEER in the germline V gene. V lost 1 base to trimming and J lost 4 bases, with 15 bases between them. The length of the CDR3 is 16 residues. The CDR3 reads CASSQVGGARADTQYF. CDR3 coding DNA: TGCGCCAGCAGCCAAGTAGGTGGGGCGCGGGCAGATACGCAGTATTTT.

For this clonotype: A clone one base away is much larger, so this may be a read error. The rearrangement joins TRBV2 to TRBJ2-2, with 9 bases fitting TRBD2. Germline V gene sequence: CDR1 SNHLY, CDR2 FYNNEI. The V gene end was trimmed by 8 bases and the J gene end by 5 bases; junction bases not matched to a gene: 9. The CDR3 is 15 amino acids. The CDR3 sequence: CASRGLADGTGELFF. The CDR3 DNA follows: TGTGCCAGCCGGGGACTAGCCGATGGTACCGGGGAGCTGTTTTTT.

The chain combines TRBV20-1 with TRBJ1-4; D is possibly TRBD1 (5 bases). V lost 0 bases and J lost 0, with 8 bases in between. From germline, CDR1 is DFQATT and CDR2 SNEGSKA (reference sequence). The CDR3 length is 15 residues. The CDR3 reads CSARDGGATNEKLFF. CDR3 nucleotide sequence: TGCAGTGCTAGAGATGGGGGGGCAACTAATGAAAAACTGTTTTTT.

Only a few counts were recorded for this clonotype. The rearrangement links TRBV9 to TRBJ2-7, with D tentatively TRBD1 (5 bases). This CDR3 contains 15 residues. Germline CDR1 SGDLS, CDR2 YYNGEE. Trimming removed 4 bases from V and 3 bases from J, with 17 bases in between. The CDR3 is CASSSRQDSYYEQYF. CDR3 bases: TGTGCCAGCAGCTCCCGTCAAGACAGTTACTACGAGCAGTACTTC.

The CDR3, as DNA: TGTGCCAGCAGCCGCCCCGGGACAGGCCTCAGGGAGCAGTACTTC. This translates into CASSRPGTGLREQYF. The V gene is TRBV28, the J gene TRBJ2-7; 8 bases match TRBD1. The length of the CDR3 is 15 residues. The V and J ends lost 6 bases and 7 bases, in that order; junction bases with no gene match: 14. Germline V gene lookup returns CDR1 MDHEN and CDR2 SYDVKM.